This T cell receptor (beta chain) was retrieved from a study of identical twins. Concerning this clonotype: Possible read error: a much larger clone is one base away.

TCRdb used MiXCR to reprocess the 5' RACE reads, holding one entry per CDR3 protein. The sample contains approximately 210,000 distinct CDR3 sequences, 15% of which appear only once. The sample was also linked to a second study, of T cells expressing NK-cell markers.

The sample taken for sequencing was CD8+ T cells sorted from blood. The receptor was derived from a woman under 30 in good health.

The CDR3 region has the DNA TGCAGCGGCCTCCGAAAGGGGAGCGAGCAGTACTTC. Translated: CSGLRKGSEQYF. The gene calls are TRBV29-1 and TRBJ2-7; possibly TRBD1 or TRBD2 for D (5 bases each). Germline V gene data show CDR1 as SQVTM and CDR2 as ANQGSEA. CDR3 size: 12 residues. Trimming left V 7 bases short and J 6 bases short, with 16 bases between.